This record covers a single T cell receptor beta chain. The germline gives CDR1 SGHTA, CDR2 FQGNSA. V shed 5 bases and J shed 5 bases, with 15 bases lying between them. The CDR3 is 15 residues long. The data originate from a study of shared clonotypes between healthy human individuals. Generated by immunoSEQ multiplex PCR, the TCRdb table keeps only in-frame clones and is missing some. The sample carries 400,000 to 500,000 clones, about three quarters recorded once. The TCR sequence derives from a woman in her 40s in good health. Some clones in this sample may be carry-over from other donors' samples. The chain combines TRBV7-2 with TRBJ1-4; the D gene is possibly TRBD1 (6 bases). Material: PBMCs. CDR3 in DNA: TGTGCCAGCAGCCCAGGCGGGGGGCCGAATGAAAAACTGTTTTTT. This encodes CASSPGGGPNEKLFF.